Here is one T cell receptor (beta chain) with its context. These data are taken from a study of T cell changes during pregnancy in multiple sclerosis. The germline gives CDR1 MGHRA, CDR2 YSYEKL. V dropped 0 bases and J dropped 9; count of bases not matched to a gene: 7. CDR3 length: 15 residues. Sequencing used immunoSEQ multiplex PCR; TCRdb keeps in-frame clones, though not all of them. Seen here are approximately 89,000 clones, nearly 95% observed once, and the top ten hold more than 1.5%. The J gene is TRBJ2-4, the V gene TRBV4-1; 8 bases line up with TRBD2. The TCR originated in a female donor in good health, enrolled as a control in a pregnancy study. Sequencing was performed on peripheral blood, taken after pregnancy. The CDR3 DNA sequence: TGCGCCAGCAGCCAAGATAGCGGGGATTATGGCATTCAGTACTTC. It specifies CASSQDSGDYGIQYF.